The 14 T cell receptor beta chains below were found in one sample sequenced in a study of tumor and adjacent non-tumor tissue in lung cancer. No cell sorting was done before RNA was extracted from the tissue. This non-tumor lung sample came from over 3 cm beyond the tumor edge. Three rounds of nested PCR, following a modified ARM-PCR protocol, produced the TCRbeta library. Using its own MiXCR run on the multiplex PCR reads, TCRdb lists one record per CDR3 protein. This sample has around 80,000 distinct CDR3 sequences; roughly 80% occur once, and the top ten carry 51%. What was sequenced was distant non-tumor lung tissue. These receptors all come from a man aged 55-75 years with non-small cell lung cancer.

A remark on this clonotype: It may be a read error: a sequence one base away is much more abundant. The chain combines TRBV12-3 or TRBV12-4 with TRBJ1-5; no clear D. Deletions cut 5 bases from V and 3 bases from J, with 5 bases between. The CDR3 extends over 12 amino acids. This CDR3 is CASSEHNQPQHF. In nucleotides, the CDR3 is TGTGCCAGCAGTGAACACAATCAGCCCCAGCATTTT.

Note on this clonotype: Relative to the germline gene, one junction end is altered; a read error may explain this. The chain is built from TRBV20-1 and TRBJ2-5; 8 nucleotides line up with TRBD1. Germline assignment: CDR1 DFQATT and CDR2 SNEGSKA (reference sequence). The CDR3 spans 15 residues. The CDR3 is CSTRPGQEFRETQYF. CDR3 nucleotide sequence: TGCAGTACTAGGCCGGGACAGGAATTTAGGGAGACCCAGTACTTC.

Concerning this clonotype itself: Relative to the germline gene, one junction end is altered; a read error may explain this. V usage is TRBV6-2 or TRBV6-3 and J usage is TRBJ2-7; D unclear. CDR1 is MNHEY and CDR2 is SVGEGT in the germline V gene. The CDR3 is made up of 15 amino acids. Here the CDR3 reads CASSTATASSYEQYF. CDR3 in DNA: TGTGCAAGCAGCACCGCGACTGCGAGCTCCTACGAGCAGTACTTC.

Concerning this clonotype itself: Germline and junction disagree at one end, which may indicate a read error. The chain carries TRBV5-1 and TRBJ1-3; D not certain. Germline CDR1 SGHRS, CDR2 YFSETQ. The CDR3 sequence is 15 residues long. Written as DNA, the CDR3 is TGCGCCAGCCGCTTGGATAGAGTGGGCGGAAACACCATATATTTT. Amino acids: CASRLDRVGGNTIYF.

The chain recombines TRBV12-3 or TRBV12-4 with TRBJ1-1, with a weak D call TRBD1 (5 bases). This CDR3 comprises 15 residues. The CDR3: CVRNFPGILNTEAFF. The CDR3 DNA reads TGTGTCAGGAATTTCCCAGGGATACTGAACACTGAAGCTTTCTTT.

The CDR3 nucleotides read TGCGCCAGCAGCCCGGGGATCTCAGATACTCGGTATTTT. Encoded protein: CASSPGISDTRYF. The gene calls are TRBV5-1 and TRBJ2-3, with D tentatively TRBD2 (5 bases). The CDR3 consists of 13 residues. Germline values: CDR1 SGHRS, CDR2 YFSETQ. Trimming stripped 4 bases from V and 14 bases from J, with 20 bases between.

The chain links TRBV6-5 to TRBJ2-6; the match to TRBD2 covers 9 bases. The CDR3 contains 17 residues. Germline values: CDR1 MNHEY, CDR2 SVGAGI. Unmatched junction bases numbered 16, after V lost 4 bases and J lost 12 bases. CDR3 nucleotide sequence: TGTGCCAGCAGTTTAGCGGGGGCCAGCTCTGCGGGCAGCGTCCTGACTTTC. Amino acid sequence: CASSLAGASSAGSVLTF.

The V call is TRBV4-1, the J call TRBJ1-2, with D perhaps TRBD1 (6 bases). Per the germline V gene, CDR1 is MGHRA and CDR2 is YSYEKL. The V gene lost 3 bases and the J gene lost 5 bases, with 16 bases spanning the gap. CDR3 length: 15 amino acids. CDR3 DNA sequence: TGCGCCAGCAGCCACCCTTTTTCAGGGGATTATGGCTACACCTTC. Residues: CASSHPFSGDYGYTF.

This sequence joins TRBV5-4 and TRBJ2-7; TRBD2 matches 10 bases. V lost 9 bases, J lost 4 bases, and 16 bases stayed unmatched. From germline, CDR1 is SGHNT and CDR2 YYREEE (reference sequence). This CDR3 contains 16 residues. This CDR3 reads CANILGGTSATYEQYF. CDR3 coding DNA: TGTGCCAACATCTTGGGAGGGACTAGCGCAACGTACGAGCAGTACTTC.

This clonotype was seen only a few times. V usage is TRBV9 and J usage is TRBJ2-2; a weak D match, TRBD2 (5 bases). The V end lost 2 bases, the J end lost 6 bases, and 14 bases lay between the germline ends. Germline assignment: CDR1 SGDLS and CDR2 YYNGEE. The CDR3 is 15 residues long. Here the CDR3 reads CASSVGSPNSGELFF. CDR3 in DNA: TGTGCCAGCAGCGTTGGGAGCCCTAATTCCGGGGAGCTGTTTTTT.

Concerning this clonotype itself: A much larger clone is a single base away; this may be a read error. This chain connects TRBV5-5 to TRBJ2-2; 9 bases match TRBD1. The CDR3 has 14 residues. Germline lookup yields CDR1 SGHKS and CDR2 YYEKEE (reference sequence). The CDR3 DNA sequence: TGTACCAGCGAGTACAGGGGGCGCGTCGGGGAGCTGTTTTTT. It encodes CTSEYRGRVGELFF.

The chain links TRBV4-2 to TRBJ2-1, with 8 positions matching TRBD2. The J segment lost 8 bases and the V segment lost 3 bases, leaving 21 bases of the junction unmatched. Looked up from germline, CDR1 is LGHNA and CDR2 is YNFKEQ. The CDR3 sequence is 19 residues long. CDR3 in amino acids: CASSHVLVLNGGAGYEQFF. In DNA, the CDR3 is TGTGCCAGCAGCCATGTACTAGTTTTAAACGGGGGGGCAGGGTATGAGCAGTTCTTC.

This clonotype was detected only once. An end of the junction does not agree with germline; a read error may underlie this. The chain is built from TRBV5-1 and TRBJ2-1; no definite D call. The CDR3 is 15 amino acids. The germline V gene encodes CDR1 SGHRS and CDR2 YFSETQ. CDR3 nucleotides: TGCGCCAGCAGCTTGGGCGTAAATATGCTCAATAAGCAGTTCTTC. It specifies CASSLGVNMLNKQFF.

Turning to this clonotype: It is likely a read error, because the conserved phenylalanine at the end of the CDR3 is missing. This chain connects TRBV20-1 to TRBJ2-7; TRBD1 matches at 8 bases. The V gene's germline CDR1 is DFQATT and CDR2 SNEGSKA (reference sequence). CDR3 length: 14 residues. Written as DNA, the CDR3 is TGCAGTGCTAGACAGACAGGGGAACCCTATGAGCAGTACATC. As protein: CSARQTGEPYEQYI.